This entry lists 16 T cell receptor beta chains sequenced from one sample in a study of blood T cell repertoires in COVID-19. Data came from immunoSEQ multiplex PCR; TCRdb stores just in-frame clones and leaves some out. The sample lists 65,000 to 80,000 clones, about 90% occurring once. The material sequenced was peripheral blood. The receptors were sampled from a man between 45 and 60 years old with active COVID-19.

The J gene is TRBJ1-4, the V gene TRBV28; 7 bases agree with TRBD1. J gave up 5 bases and V 6 bases, and 9 bases lay outside the gene matches. Germline assignment: CDR1 MDHEN and CDR2 SYDVKM. There are 15 residues in the CDR3. The chain's CDR3 is CASSSGGTDNEKLFF. As DNA, the CDR3 is TGTGCCAGCAGCAGCGGCGGGACAGACAATGAAAAACTGTTTTTT.

The J gene is TRBJ1-4, the V gene TRBV6-5; D remains ambiguous. The CDR3 has 13 residues. V lost 6 bases, J lost 10 bases, and 15 bases lay in between. CDR1 and CDR2 from the germline V gene are MNHEY and SVGAGI. The CDR3 loop is CASSLGEGRKLFF. The CDR3 nucleotides are TGTGCCAGCAGCCTCGGGGAAGGGCGAAAACTGTTTTTT.

The V gene is TRBV11-2, the J gene TRBJ2-7; 8 positions match TRBD1. Germline CDR1 is SGHAT and CDR2 is FQNNGV. V lost 4 bases, J lost 5 bases, and 10 bases stayed unmatched. This CDR3 contains 15 residues. The DNA of the CDR3 is TGTGCCAGCAGCTCCACTCGGGGACAGGTTCACGAGCAGTACTTC. Encoded protein: CASSSTRGQVHEQYF.

V gene TRBV5-4 combines with J gene TRBJ1-2; 8 nucleotides match TRBD1. This CDR3 region has 15 residues. Germline V gene sequence: CDR1 SGHNT, CDR2 YYREEE (reference sequence). V trimming: 0 bases; J trimming: 4 bases; junction bases outside the gene matches: 5. The CDR3 DNA reads as TGTGCCAGCAGCTTGGCCGACAGGGGAGGCTATGGCTACACCTTC. It encodes CASSLADRGGYGYTF.

J is TRBJ2-3 and V is TRBV4-3, with 8 bases lining up with TRBD2. The CDR3 spans 14 residues. Germline loops: CDR1 LGHNA, CDR2 YSLEER. V was pared by 4 bases and J by 4 bases, with 4 bases of the junction left unmatched. CDR3 coding DNA: TGCGCCAGCAGCCTTAGCGGGGTGCCAGATACGCAGTATTTT. It yields the protein CASSLSGVPDTQYF.

This clone was seen only a few times. The J gene is TRBJ1-5, the V gene TRBV28; no reliable D call. Germline V gene data show CDR1 as MDHEN and CDR2 as SYDVKM. The CDR3 runs to 12 residues. The V and J ends lost 5 bases and 6 bases respectively, with 8 bases between them. The CDR3 region has the DNA TGTGCCAGCAGTCCGCCGGGTCAGCCCCAGCATTTT. This codes for CASSPPGQPQHF. The complete variable domain, with remaining parts taken from reference TRBV28 and TRBJ1-5, reads DVKVTQSSRYLVKRTGEKVFLECVQDMDHENMFWYRQDPGLGLRLIYFSYDVKMKEKGDIPEGYSVSREKKERFSLILESASTNQTSMYLCASSPPGQPQHFGDGTRLSIL.

The rearrangement uses TRBV13 and TRBJ2-7, with D maybe TRBD2 (6 bases). This CDR3 comprises 14 residues. The ends were cut back, 0 bases at V and 7 bases at J, with 13 bases in the middle. The germline gives CDR1 PRHDT, CDR2 FYEKMQ (reference sequence). CDR3 DNA sequence: TGTGCCAGCAGCTTAGGACAGCGGGTTGGGGAGCAGTACTTC. This encodes CASSLGQRVGEQYF.

V is TRBV10-3 and J is TRBJ2-3; D is ambiguous. From germline, CDR1 is ENHRY and CDR2 SYGVKD. The CDR3 is 12 residues long. Trimming left V 3 bases short and J 2 bases short, with 3 bases between. CDR3 DNA sequence: TGTGCCATCAGTGAACACACAGATACGCAGTATTTT. Translation: CAISEHTDTQYF.

This sequence joins TRBV23-1 and TRBJ2-1, with D perhaps TRBD2 (5 bases). TRBV23-1 is classed as an ORF, of uncertain function. This CDR3 contains 14 residues. V was pared by 8 bases and J by 7 bases, with 18 bases between. The CDR3: CASVLQRLRNEQFF. The CDR3, as DNA: TGCGCCAGCGTATTGCAAAGACTAAGGAATGAGCAGTTCTTC.

This chain links TRBV3-1 (or the pseudogene TRBV3-2) with TRBJ2-1, with D possibly TRBD2 on 6 matching bases. The CDR3 covers 14 residues. From germline, CDR1 is LGHDT and CDR2 YNNKEL (reference sequence). V gave up 3 bases and J gave up 9 bases, with 15 bases separating them. CDR3 nucleotides: TGTGCCAGCAGCCATGGCCGGGGAGGTGGTGAGCAGTTCTTC. Translation gives CASSHGRGGGEQFF.

The chain uses TRBV30 and TRBJ2-5, with TRBD2 matching 10 bases. Germline values: CDR1 GTSNPN, CDR2 SVGIG (reference sequence). The CDR3 loop spans 16 amino acids. The V segment lost 1 base and the J segment 2 bases; nucleotides outside the gene matches: 7. Written as DNA, the CDR3 is TGTGCCTGGAGTGGATTAGCGGGGGGAGCACAAGAGACCCAGTACTTC. Translation gives CAWSGLAGGAQETQYF.

The chain recombines TRBV2 with TRBJ2-3, with 10 bases matching TRBD2. The J segment lost 2 bases and the V segment lost 6 bases, leaving 5 bases of the junction unmatched. Germline CDR1 is SNHLY and CDR2 is FYNNEI. This CDR3 has 15 amino acids. The DNA of the CDR3 is TGTGCCAGCAGCAAAACTAGCGGGAACACAGATACGCAGTATTTT. Encoded protein: CASSKTSGNTDTQYF.

The J gene is TRBJ1-2, the V gene TRBV5-1; unclear D gene. Trimming pared 3 bases from V and 6 bases from J, leaving 21 bases between. The CDR3 sequence is 16 residues long. The V gene's germline CDR1 is SGHRS and CDR2 YFSETQ. In nucleotides, the CDR3 is TGCGCCAGCAGCTCCTACTTAATGAGGGAAGGCGATGGCTACACCTTC. This gives the protein CASSSYLMREGDGYTF. Full variable domain (remainder filled in from reference TRBV5-1 and TRBJ1-2): KAGVTQTPRYLIKTRGQQVTLSCSPISGHRSVSWYQQTPGQGLQFLFEYFSETQRNKGNFPGRFSGRQFSNSRSEMNVSTLELGDSALYLCASSSYLMREGDGYTFGSGTRLTVV.

The rearrangement uses TRBV10-2 and TRBJ1-1, with D hard to call. The CDR3 loop spans 16 amino acids. The germline V gene encodes CDR1 WSHSY and CDR2 SAAADI. V dropped 2 bases and J dropped 0 bases, with 13 bases sitting between them. Here the CDR3 reads CASSEASVLMNTEAFF. Here the CDR3 DNA reads TGCGCCAGCAGTGAGGCGAGCGTACTAATGAACACTGAAGCTTTCTTT.

The rearrangement joins TRBV28 to TRBJ1-5; maybe TRBD1 (6 bases). Trimming took off 7 bases at V and 4 bases at J, with 8 bases between the two ends. The V gene's germline CDR1 is MDHEN and CDR2 SYDVKM. The CDR3 has 12 amino acids. CDR3 DNA: TGTGCCAGCAAGAGGGGGAATCAGCCCCAGCATTTT. Protein sequence: CASKRGNQPQHF.

This chain joins TRBV4-3 and TRBJ2-6; D possibly corresponds to TRBD1 (5 bases). The CDR3 is made up of 18 amino acids. The germline gives CDR1 LGHNA, CDR2 YSLEER. V was clipped by 0 bases and J by 5 bases, with 17 bases between them. The CDR3, as DNA: TGCGCCAGCAGCCAAGAGTTTCAGGGAAGGGGCTGGGCCAACGTCCTGACTTTC. This codes for CASSQEFQGRGWANVLTF.